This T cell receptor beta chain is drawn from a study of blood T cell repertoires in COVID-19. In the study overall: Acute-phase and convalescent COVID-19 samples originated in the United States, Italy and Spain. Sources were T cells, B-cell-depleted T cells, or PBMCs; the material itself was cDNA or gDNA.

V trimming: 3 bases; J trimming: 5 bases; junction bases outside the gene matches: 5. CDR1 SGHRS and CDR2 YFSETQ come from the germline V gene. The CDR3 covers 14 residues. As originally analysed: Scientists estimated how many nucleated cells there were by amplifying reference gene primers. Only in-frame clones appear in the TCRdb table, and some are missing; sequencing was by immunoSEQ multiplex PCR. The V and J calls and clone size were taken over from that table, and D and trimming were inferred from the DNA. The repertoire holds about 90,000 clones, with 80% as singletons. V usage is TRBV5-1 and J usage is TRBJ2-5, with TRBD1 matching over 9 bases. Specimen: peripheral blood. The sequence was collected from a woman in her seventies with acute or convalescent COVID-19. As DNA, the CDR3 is TGCGCCAGCAGCTCACAGGGGGCGCACGAGACCCAGTACTTC. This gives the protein CASSSQGAHETQYF.